These 2 T cell receptor beta chains were all obtained from the same sample, sequenced in a study of T-cell reconstitution after alpha-beta-depleted transplantation in children. The TCRbeta library incorporated unique molecular identifiers. A single record per CDR3 protein comes from TCRdb applying MiXCR to the PCR reads. The sample shows 450,000 to 600,000 distinct CDR3 sequences, 8% to 11% of them seen only once. The sequencing used PBMCs, collected before TCRalphabeta/CD19-depleted stem cell transplant. Source of these receptors: a child younger than 10 with inherited bone marrow failure, due to receive a stem cell transplant.

This clonotype was picked up a small number of times. CDR3: CSVRLGLAGRTDTQYF. The CDR3 DNA is TGCAGCGTTCGCCTGGGACTAGCGGGAAGAACAGATACGCAGTATTTT. This rearrangement joins TRBV29-1 to TRBJ2-3; 13 nucleotides line up with TRBD2. The V and J ends lost 5 bases and 3 bases, in that order; junction bases with no gene match: 8. Germline lookup yields CDR1 SQVTM and CDR2 ANQGSEA. The length of the CDR3 is 16 residues.

At least ten counts were recorded for this clonotype. This sequence joins TRBV28 and TRBJ2-3, with 13 bases that match TRBD2. CDR3 length equals 17 residues. Germline V gives CDR1 MDHEN, CDR2 SYDVKM. The V and J ends lost 8 bases and 4 bases, in that order; junction bases with no gene match: 12. In DNA form, the CDR3 reads TGTGCCAGCCTGGCCGTAACTAGCGGGAGGGCCCCAGATACGCAGTATTTT. Protein: CASLAVTSGRAPDTQYF.